These T cell receptor beta chains were read from a single sample in a study of cytomegalovirus exposure and HLA in healthy donors. Assay: immunoSEQ multiplex PCR; the TCRdb copy retains only in-frame clones and omits some. The sample has around 200,000 clones; 82% are singletons. The sequencing input was PBMCs. These receptors were obtained from a woman aged 18-35 years in good health and CMV-seronegative. Both conserved end residues are part of each CDR3. The D gene is left open where the match is weak. Clone size is stated in some rows and not others, as once, few, many or a class when expanded.

d_call: TRBD1; cdr3_length: 18; clone_size: NA; j_call: TRBJ1-6; v_call: TRBV10-3; cdr3_nt: TGTGCCATCAGTGAGATTCCGGGACAGGGACCCTATAATTCACCCCTCCACTTT; cdr3_aa: CAISEIPGQGPYNSPLHF
d_call: NA; cdr3_length: 15; clone_size: NA; j_call: TRBJ2-1; v_call: TRBV10-1; cdr3_nt: TGCGCCAGCAGTGATGGAAGGAGAAGTTTCAATGAGCAGTTCTTC; cdr3_aa: CASSDGRRSFNEQFF
d_call: NA; cdr3_length: 15; clone_size: NA; j_call: TRBJ1-5; v_call: TRBV19; cdr3_nt: TGTGCCAGTAGCATGGGGCAGGTTAGCAATCAGCCCCAGCATTTT; cdr3_aa: CASSMGQVSNQPQHF
d_call: NA; cdr3_length: 11; clone_size: NA; j_call: TRBJ2-1; v_call: TRBV7-3; cdr3_nt: TGTGCCAGCAGCTCCGGTACTGAGCAGTTCTTC; cdr3_aa: CASSSGTEQFF
d_call: TRBD1; cdr3_length: 13; clone_size: NA; j_call: TRBJ1-1; v_call: TRBV27; cdr3_nt: TGTGCCAGCAATTTGGGACAGGGCACTGAAGCTTTCTTT; cdr3_aa: CASNLGQGTEAFF
d_call: NA; cdr3_length: 14; clone_size: NA; j_call: TRBJ2-7; v_call: TRBV11-3; cdr3_nt: TGTGCCAGCAGCTCCCGGGACACCACCTACGAGCAGTACTTC; cdr3_aa: CASSSRDTTYEQYF
d_call: NA; cdr3_length: 15; clone_size: NA; j_call: TRBJ2-7; v_call: TRBV7-2; cdr3_nt: TGTGCCAGCACCCTCGCCGTGGGGGCGACCTACGAGCAGTACTTC; cdr3_aa: CASTLAVGATYEQYF
d_call: TRBD2; cdr3_length: 17; clone_size: few; j_call: TRBJ2-2; v_call: TRBV7-9; cdr3_nt: TGTGCCAGCAGCCAGATACTAGCGGGGGTGAACACCGGGGAGCTGTTTTTT; cdr3_aa: CASSQILAGVNTGELFF
d_call: NA; cdr3_length: 13; clone_size: NA; j_call: TRBJ2-7; v_call: TRBV27; cdr3_nt: TGTGCCAGCAGTTCCTCTCCCTTCTACGAGCAGTACTTC; cdr3_aa: CASSSSPFYEQYF
d_call: NA; cdr3_length: 16; clone_size: NA; j_call: TRBJ2-7; v_call: TRBV5-3; cdr3_nt: TGTGCCAGAAGCTTGGCCAGGCGATTGCGGGAATACGAGCAGTACTTC; cdr3_aa: CARSLARRLREYEQYF
d_call: TRBD1; cdr3_length: 15; clone_size: NA; j_call: TRBJ1-1; v_call: TRBV7-6; cdr3_nt: TGTGCCAGCAGCTTAGGGACAGGGCCGGGCACTGAAGCTTTCTTT; cdr3_aa: CASSLGTGPGTEAFF
d_call: NA; cdr3_length: 13; clone_size: NA; j_call: TRBJ2-7; v_call: TRBV6-5; cdr3_nt: TGTGCCAGCAGTCCTTCCGGGTCCTACGAGCAGTACTTC; cdr3_aa: CASSPSGSYEQYF
d_call: NA; cdr3_length: 14; clone_size: NA; j_call: TRBJ2-7; v_call: TRBV25-1; cdr3_nt: TGTGCCAGCAGTCCCTCAGGGGTACCCTATGAGCAGTACTTC; cdr3_aa: CASSPSGVPYEQYF
d_call: TRBD1; cdr3_length: 15; clone_size: NA; j_call: TRBJ2-1; v_call: TRBV9; cdr3_nt: TGTGCCAGCAGCGTTTGGGACAGGGCGGTGGATGAGCAGTTCTTC; cdr3_aa: CASSVWDRAVDEQFF
d_call: TRBD2; cdr3_length: 16; clone_size: few; j_call: TRBJ2-1; v_call: TRBV9; cdr3_nt: TGTGCCAGCAGCGAGACCCCAGCGGGAGGGCTCAATGAGCAGTTCTTC; cdr3_aa: CASSETPAGGLNEQFF
d_call: NA; cdr3_length: 14; clone_size: NA; j_call: TRBJ2-1; v_call: TRBV6-5; cdr3_nt: TGTGCCAGCAGTTACTCGAGCGGTCAGGACGGGCAGTTCTTC; cdr3_aa: CASSYSSGQDGQFF
d_call: NA; cdr3_length: 13; clone_size: NA; j_call: TRBJ2-7; v_call: TRBV27; cdr3_nt: TGTGCCAGCGTGGGGACATCGTCCTACGAACAGTACTTC; cdr3_aa: CASVGTSSYEQYF
d_call: NA; cdr3_length: 14; clone_size: NA; j_call: TRBJ2-7; v_call: TRBV6-5; cdr3_nt: TGTGCCAGCAGTCTCACTCCCACAGCTTACGAGCAGTACTTC; cdr3_aa: CASSLTPTAYEQYF
d_call: TRBD2; cdr3_length: 14; clone_size: NA; j_call: TRBJ2-1; v_call: TRBV18; cdr3_nt: TGTGCCAGCTCACCTGGACTAGCGACGGATGAGCAGTTCTTC; cdr3_aa: CASSPGLATDEQFF
d_call: NA; cdr3_length: 13; clone_size: NA; j_call: TRBJ1-2; v_call: TRBV2; cdr3_nt: TGTGCCAGCAGTGAGGTAGACAGCTATGGCTACACCTTC; cdr3_aa: CASSEVDSYGYTF
d_call: TRBD2; cdr3_length: 15; clone_size: NA; j_call: TRBJ2-7; v_call: TRBV5-1; cdr3_nt: TGCGCCAGCAGCTCGGGGACTAGCGGATCCTACGAGCAGTACTTC; cdr3_aa: CASSSGTSGSYEQYF
d_call: TRBD2; cdr3_length: 22; clone_size: NA; j_call: TRBJ2-3; v_call: TRBV18; cdr3_nt: TGTGCCAGCTTCCCCGGGGCGAAAGGACTAGCGGGCAAATTCACCCCGGGGGATACGCAGTATTTT; cdr3_aa: CASFPGAKGLAGKFTPGDTQYF
d_call: NA; cdr3_length: 13; clone_size: few; j_call: TRBJ1-4; v_call: TRBV18; cdr3_nt: TGTGCCAGCTCATCCGGGGGGGGCGAAAAACTGTTTTTT; cdr3_aa: CASSSGGGEKLFF
d_call: TRBD1; cdr3_length: 18; clone_size: once; j_call: TRBJ2-2; v_call: TRBV4-1; cdr3_nt: TGCGCCAGCAGCCAAGATAGAGACAGGGGAAGGCTGACCGGGGAGCTGTTTTTT; cdr3_aa: CASSQDRDRGRLTGELFF
d_call: TRBD1; cdr3_length: 18; clone_size: NA; j_call: TRBJ2-3; v_call: TRBV9; cdr3_nt: TGTGCCAGCAGCGTAGTGGAGCGTAGACAGGGGGCAACAGATACGCAGTATTTT; cdr3_aa: CASSVVERRQGATDTQYF
d_call: TRBD1; cdr3_length: 16; clone_size: once; j_call: TRBJ1-1; v_call: TRBV28; cdr3_nt: TGTGCCAGCAGTTTGGCCCCGACAGGGGTGAACACTGAAGCTTTCTTT; cdr3_aa: CASSLAPTGVNTEAFF
d_call: TRBD2; cdr3_length: 17; clone_size: NA; j_call: TRBJ2-3; v_call: TRBV19; cdr3_nt: TGTGCCAGTAGTATAGTTAGGACTAGCGGGGGGACAGATACGCAGTATTTT; cdr3_aa: CASSIVRTSGGTDTQYF
d_call: TRBD1; cdr3_length: 14; clone_size: NA; j_call: TRBJ1-1; v_call: TRBV6-1; cdr3_nt: TGTGCCAGCAGTGGGACAGGGCCGAACACTGAAGCTTTCTTT; cdr3_aa: CASSGTGPNTEAFF
d_call: NA; cdr3_length: 13; clone_size: NA; j_call: TRBJ2-5; v_call: TRBV2; cdr3_nt: TGTGCCAGCAGAGTCCAGGTGCAAGAGACCCAGTACTTC; cdr3_aa: CASRVQVQETQYF
d_call: TRBD1; cdr3_length: 16; clone_size: NA; j_call: TRBJ2-7; v_call: TRBV9; cdr3_nt: TGTGCCAGCAGCGTCGGACCGGGACAGGGCCCCTACGAGCAGTACTTC; cdr3_aa: CASSVGPGQGPYEQYF
d_call: TRBD1; cdr3_length: 13; clone_size: NA; j_call: TRBJ2-1; v_call: TRBV19; cdr3_nt: TGTGCCAGTAGCCCAGACAGGGGCAATGAGCAGTTCTTC; cdr3_aa: CASSPDRGNEQFF
d_call: NA; cdr3_length: 15; clone_size: NA; j_call: TRBJ2-7; v_call: TRBV4-1; cdr3_nt: TGCGCCAGCAGCCAAGAAGAAACTCAATCTTACGAGCAGTACTTC; cdr3_aa: CASSQEETQSYEQYF
d_call: NA; cdr3_length: 16; clone_size: NA; j_call: TRBJ1-2; v_call: TRBV2; cdr3_nt: TGTGCCAGGACCATGGGGGACACCGCCTCGAAGAATGGCTACACCTTC; cdr3_aa: CARTMGDTASKNGYTF
d_call: TRBD2; cdr3_length: 15; clone_size: NA; j_call: TRBJ2-3; v_call: TRBV9; cdr3_nt: TGTGCCAGCAGCCCTCGGGGGGGTACCACAGATACGCAGTATTTT; cdr3_aa: CASSPRGGTTDTQYF
d_call: NA; cdr3_length: 13; clone_size: NA; j_call: TRBJ2-5; v_call: TRBV5-1; cdr3_nt: TGCGCCAGCAGCTGGGGCCTCCAAGAGACCCAGTACTTC; cdr3_aa: CASSWGLQETQYF